This TCR beta chain came from a study of T cells in Graves' hyperthyroidism and ophthalmopathy. The study's findings and limits: Blood also carried most thyroid clonotypes expanded above 0.001.

Among ophthalmopathy patients, the Clinical Activity Score reached at least 3, the NOSPECS grade reached at least 4, and duration remained under 3 months. Diagnoses were established using clinical symptoms, serum thyroxine and TRAb, thyroid ultrasound and orbital computed tomography. Fresh 10 ml peripheral blood yielded PBMCs. The source material, RNA transcripts, was used to amplify TCR beta CDR3 regions. When the TCR CDR3 underwent first-round RT-PCR, the HTBI primer set was used. MiXCR was run by TCRdb on the multiplex PCR reads, yielding one entry per CDR3 protein. The repertoire holds 350,000 to 450,000 distinct CDR3 sequences, with roughly an eighth as singletons. This clonotype was picked up a small number of times. The antigen remains undetermined. V dropped 3 bases and J dropped 2; count of bases not matched to a gene: 12. The CDR3 length is 17 residues. The germline V gene encodes CDR1 DFQATT and CDR2 SNEGSKA (reference sequence).

This TCR came from a man aged 50 to 60 with Graves' ophthalmopathy. The sequenced sample was blood. V is TRBV20-1 and J is TRBJ2-5; 10 positions agree with TRBD2. Written as DNA, the CDR3 is TGCAGTGCTAGCGTTTGGGCTAGCGGGAGAGGACAAGAGACCCAGTACTTC. Its translation is CSASVWASGRGQETQYF.